The clone carrying this T cell receptor beta chain was seen ten or more times. The data belong to a study of human T cells and chemical hapten exposure. The time point here: pre-sensitization, week 0. Treatment described: therapeutic diphenylcyclopropenone sensitization with weekly scalp DPC. Trimming removed 5 bases from V and 0 bases from J, with 14 bases in between. The length of the CDR3 is 16 residues. Germline V gene data show CDR1 as SGHRS and CDR2 as YFSETQ. The library put unique molecular identifiers onto individual cDNA molecules. MiXCR was run by TCRdb on the RACE reads, yielding one entry per CDR3 protein. The data contain approximately 52,000 distinct CDR3 sequences, 9.4% of them singletons.

The sequences come from whole blood, collected in connection with sensitization to the hapten diphenylcyclopropenone (DPC). The chain is built from TRBV5-1 and TRBJ1-4; D might be TRBD1 (5 bases). The clonotype was recovered from a woman aged 40 to 50 with alopecia areata. Some clones in this sample may be carry-over from other donors' samples. CDR3 sequence reads: CASSVGALTTNEKLFF. For the CDR3, the DNA is TGCGCCAGCAGTGTTGGGGCCCTCACAACTAATGAAAAACTGTTTTTT. The full variable domain, with the rest looked up from reference TRBV5-1 and TRBJ1-4, is KAGVTQTPRYLIKTRGQQVTLSCSPISGHRSVSWYQQTPGQGLQFLFEYFSETQRNKGNFPGRFSGRQFSNSRSEMNVSTLELGDSALYLCASSVGALTTNEKLFFGSGTQLSVL.